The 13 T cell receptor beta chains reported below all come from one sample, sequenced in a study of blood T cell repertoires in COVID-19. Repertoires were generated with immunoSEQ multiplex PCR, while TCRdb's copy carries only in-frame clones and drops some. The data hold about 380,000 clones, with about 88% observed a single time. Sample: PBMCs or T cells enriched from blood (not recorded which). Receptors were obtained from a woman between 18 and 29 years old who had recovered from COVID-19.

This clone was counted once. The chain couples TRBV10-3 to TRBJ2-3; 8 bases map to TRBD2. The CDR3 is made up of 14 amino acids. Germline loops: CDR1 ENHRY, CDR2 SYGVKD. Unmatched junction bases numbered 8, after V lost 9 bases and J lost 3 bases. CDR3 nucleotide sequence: TGTGCCATGTCCGGGGGGGCCTTGACAGATACGCAGTATTTT. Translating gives CAMSGGALTDTQYF.

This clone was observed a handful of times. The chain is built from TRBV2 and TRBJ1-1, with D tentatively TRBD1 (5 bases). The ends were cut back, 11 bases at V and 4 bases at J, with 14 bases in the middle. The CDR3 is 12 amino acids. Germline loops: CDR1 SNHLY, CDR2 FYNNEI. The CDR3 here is CAAGREVTEAFF. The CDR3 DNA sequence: TGTGCCGCTGGCAGGGAGGTCACTGAAGCTTTCTTT. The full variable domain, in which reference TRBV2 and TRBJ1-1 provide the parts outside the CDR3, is EPEVTQTPSHQVTQMGQEVILRCVPISNHLYFYWYRQILGQKVEFLVSFYNNEISEKSEIFDDQFSVERPDGSNFTLKIRSTKLEDSAMYFCAAGREVTEAFFGQGTRLTVV.

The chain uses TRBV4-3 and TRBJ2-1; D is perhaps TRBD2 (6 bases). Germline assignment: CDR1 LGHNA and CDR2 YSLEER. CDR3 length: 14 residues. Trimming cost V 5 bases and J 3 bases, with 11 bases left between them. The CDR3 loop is CASSSGGFYNEQFF. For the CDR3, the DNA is TGCGCCAGCAGCTCCGGGGGATTCTACAATGAGCAGTTCTTC.

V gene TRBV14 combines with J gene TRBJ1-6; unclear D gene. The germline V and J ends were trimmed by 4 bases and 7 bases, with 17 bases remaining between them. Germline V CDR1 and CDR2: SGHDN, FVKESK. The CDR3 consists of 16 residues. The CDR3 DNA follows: TGTGCCAGCAGCCCTACGACCGGGTCCCGCAATTCACCCCTCCACTTT. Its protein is CASSPTTGSRNSPLHF. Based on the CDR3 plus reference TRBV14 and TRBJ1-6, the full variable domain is EAGVTQFPSHSVIEKGQTVTLRCDPISGHDNLYWYRRVMGKEIKFLLHFVKESKQDESGMPNNRFLAERTGGTYSTLKVQPAELEDSGVYFCASSPTTGSRNSPLHFGNGTRLTVT.

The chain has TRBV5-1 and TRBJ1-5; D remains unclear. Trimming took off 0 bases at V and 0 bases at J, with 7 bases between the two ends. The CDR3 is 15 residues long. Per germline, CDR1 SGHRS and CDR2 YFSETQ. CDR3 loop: CASSLGEISNQPQHF. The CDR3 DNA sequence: TGCGCCAGCAGCTTGGGTGAGATTAGCAATCAGCCCCAGCATTTT.

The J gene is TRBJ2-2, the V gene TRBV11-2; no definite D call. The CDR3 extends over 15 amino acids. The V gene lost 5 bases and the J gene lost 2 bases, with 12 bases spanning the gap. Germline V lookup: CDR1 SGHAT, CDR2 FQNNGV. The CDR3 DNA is TGTGCCAGCAGCATCGATGGGCTAAACACCGGGGAGCTGTTTTTT. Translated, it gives CASSIDGLNTGELFF.

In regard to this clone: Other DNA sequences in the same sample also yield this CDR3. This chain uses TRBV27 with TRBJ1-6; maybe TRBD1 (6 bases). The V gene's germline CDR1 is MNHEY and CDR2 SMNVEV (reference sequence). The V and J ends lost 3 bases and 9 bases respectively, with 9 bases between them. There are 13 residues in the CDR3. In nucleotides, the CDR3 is TGTGCCAGCAGTTTTCCACAGGGTTCACCCCTCCACTTT. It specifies CASSFPQGSPLHF.

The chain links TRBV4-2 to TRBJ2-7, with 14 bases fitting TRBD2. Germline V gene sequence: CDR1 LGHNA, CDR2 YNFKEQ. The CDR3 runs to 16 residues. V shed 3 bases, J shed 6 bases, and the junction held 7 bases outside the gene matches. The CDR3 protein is CASSQGRGLAGAEQYF. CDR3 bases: TGTGCCAGCAGCCAGGGCCGGGGACTAGCGGGGGCCGAGCAGTACTTC.

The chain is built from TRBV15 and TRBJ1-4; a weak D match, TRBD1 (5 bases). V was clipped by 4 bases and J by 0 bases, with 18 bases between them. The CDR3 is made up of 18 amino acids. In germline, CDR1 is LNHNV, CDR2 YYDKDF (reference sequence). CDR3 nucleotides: TGTGCCACCAGCACCGTCGGGGGACCACCATCAACTAATGAAAAACTGTTTTTT. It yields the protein CATSTVGGPPSTNEKLFF. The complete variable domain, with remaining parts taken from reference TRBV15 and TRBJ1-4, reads DAMVIQNPRYQVTQFGKPVTLSCSQTLNHNVMYWYQQKSSQAPKLLFHYYDKDFNNEADTPDNFQSRRPNTSFCFLDIRSPGLGDTAMYLCATSTVGGPPSTNEKLFFGSGTQLSVL.

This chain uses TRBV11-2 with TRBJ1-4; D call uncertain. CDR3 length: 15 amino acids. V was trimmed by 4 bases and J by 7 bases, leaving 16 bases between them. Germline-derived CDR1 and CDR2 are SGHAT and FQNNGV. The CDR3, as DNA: TGTGCCAGCAGCTCCGTTTTCCGCGCGGGTGAAAAACTGTTTTTT. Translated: CASSSVFRAGEKLFF.

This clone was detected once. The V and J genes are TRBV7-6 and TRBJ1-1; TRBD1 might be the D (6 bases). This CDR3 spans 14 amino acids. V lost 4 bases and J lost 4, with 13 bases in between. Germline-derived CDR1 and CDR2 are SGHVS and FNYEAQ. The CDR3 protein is CASSSGKGGTEAFF. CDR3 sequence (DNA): TGTGCCAGCAGCTCCGGGAAAGGGGGCACTGAAGCTTTCTTT.

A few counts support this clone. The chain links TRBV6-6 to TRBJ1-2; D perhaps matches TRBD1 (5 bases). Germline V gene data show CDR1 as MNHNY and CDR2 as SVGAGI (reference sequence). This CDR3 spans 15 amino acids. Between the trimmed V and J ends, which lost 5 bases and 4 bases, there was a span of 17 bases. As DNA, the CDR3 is TGTGCCAGCAGTGCGTTGGGGCAGGGTGGCTATGGCTACACCTTC. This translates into CASSALGQGGYGYTF.

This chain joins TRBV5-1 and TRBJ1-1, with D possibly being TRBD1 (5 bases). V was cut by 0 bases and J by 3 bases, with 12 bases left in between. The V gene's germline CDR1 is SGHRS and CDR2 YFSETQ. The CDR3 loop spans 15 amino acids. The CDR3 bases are TGCGCCAGCAGCTTGGAGGCAGGGTGGGACACTGAAGCTTTCTTT. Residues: CASSLEAGWDTEAFF. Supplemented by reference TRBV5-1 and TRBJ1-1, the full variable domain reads KAGVTQTPRYLIKTRGQQVTLSCSPISGHRSVSWYQQTPGQGLQFLFEYFSETQRNKGNFPGRFSGRQFSNSRSEMNVSTLELGDSALYLCASSLEAGWDTEAFFGQGTRLTVV.